The clone carrying this TCR beta chain was counted only a few times. The data originate from a study of CD8+CD57+ T cells in acquired aplastic anemia. Across the whole study: Sorting CD4+ and CD8+ cells gave DNA averaging about 2.9 ug.

This CDR3 has 15 residues. Looked up from germline, CDR1 is SGHAT and CDR2 is FQDESV (reference sequence). Trimming removed 9 bases from V and 3 bases from J, with 18 bases in between. Genomic DNA was employed as the template in profiling TCR beta VDJ and CDR3. TCRdb analysed the reads with MiXCR anew, one entry per CDR3 protein. The repertoire holds fewer than 200,000 distinct CDR3 sequences, with 45% to 60% as singletons. All sequencing subjects had displayed CD8+CD57+ cell expansion on flow cytometry. Among the patients, none had received any therapy at the time of blood sampling. The V and J genes are TRBV11-1 and TRBJ2-1; D not resolved. The receptor was isolated from a human donor with aplastic anemia. Input material: sorted CD4+, CD8+, or CD8+CD57+ T cells (not recorded which) from PBMCs. The CDR3 loop is CASARDQSLYNEQFF. DNA of the CDR3: TGTGCCAGTGCCAGAGATCAATCCCTCTACAATGAGCAGTTCTTC.